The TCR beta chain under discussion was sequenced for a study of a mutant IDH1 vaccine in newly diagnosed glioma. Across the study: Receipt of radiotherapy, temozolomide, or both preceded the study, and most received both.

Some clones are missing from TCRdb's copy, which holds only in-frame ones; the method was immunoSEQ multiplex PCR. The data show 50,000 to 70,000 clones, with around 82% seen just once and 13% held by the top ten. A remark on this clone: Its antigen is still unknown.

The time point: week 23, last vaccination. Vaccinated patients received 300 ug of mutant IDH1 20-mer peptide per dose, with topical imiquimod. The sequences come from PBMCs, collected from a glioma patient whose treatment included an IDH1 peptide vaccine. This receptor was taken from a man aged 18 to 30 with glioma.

DNA of the CDR3: TGCAGCGCCCGGGGTGGACAGCGTTACTATGGCTACACCTTC. Translating it yields CSARGGQRYYGYTF. The chain carries TRBV29-1 and TRBJ1-2; D might be TRBD1 (6 bases). This CDR3 contains 14 residues. V was pared by 7 bases and J by 3 bases, with 18 bases between. Germline V gene lookup returns CDR1 SQVTM and CDR2 ANQGSEA.